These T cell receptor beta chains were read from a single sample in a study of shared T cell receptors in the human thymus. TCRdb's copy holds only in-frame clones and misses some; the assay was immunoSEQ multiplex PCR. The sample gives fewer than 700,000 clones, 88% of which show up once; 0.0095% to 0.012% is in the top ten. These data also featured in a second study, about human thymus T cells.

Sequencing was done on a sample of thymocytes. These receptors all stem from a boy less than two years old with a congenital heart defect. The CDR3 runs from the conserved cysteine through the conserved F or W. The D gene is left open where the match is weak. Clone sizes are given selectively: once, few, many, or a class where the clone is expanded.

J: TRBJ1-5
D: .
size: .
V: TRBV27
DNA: TGTGCCAGCAGGGCCCACAGGGTCATGGAGCCCCAGCATTTT
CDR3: CASRAHRVMEPQHF

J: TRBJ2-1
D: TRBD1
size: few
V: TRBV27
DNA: TGTGCCAGCAGTTTATCGAAGGCCCCGACAGGGGCCCACTCCTACAATGAGCAGTTCTTC
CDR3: CASSLSKAPTGAHSYNEQFF

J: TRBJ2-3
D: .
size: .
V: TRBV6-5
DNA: TGTGCCAGCAGTCGGGGGAGGACAGATACGCAGTATTTT
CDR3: CASSRGRTDTQYF

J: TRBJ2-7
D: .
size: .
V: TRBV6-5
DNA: TGTGCCAGCAGGGGGAGCCCCCACTACGAGCAGTACTTC
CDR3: CASRGSPHYEQYF

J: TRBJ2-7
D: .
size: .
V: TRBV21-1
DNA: TGTGCCAGCAGCAAAGGAAGGGCTAGCGGGAGGGACGAGCAGTACTTC
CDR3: CASSKGRASGRDEQYF

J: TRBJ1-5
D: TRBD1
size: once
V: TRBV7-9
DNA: TGTGCCAGCAGCTTAGGCGGACAGGGGTATGGCAATCAGCCCCAGCATTTT
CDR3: CASSLGGQGYGNQPQHF

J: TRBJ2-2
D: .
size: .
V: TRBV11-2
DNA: TGTGCCAGCAGCCCCCAGCGGCAAAACACCGGGGAGCTGTTTTTT
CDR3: CASSPQRQNTGELFF

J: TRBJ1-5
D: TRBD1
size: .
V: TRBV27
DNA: TGTGCCAGCGCGAGGGGGACAGGGAGTAAATGGCCCCAGCATTTT
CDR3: CASARGTGSKWPQHF

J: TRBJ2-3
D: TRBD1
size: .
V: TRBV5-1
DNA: TGCGCCAGCAGCCTCGGACAGGGTGCAGATACGCAGTATTTT
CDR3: CASSLGQGADTQYF

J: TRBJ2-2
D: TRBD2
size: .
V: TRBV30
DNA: TGTGCCTGGAGTTTTCTTTCTAGCGGGAGGCCGCAATCGAACACCGGGGAGCTGTTTTTT
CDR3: CAWSFLSSGRPQSNTGELFF